Shown below are 3 T cell receptor beta chains from a single sample sequenced in a study of cytomegalovirus exposure and HLA in healthy donors. PCR involved 60 Vbeta and 13 Jbeta primers. TCRdb keeps only in-frame clones here, not all; method: immunoSEQ multiplex PCR. The sample holds around 150,000 clones; 68% are singletons and the top ten take 1.3% to 1.5%. The sample consisted of PBMCs. These receptors were collected from a man in his forties or fifties in good health and CMV-seronegative.

V and J are TRBV7-2 and TRBJ2-7, with TRBD1 matching 10 bases. CDR3 size: 16 residues. V dropped 5 bases and J dropped 6; count of bases not matched to a gene: 13. The V gene's germline CDR1 is SGHTA and CDR2 FQGNSA. This chain's CDR3 is CASSPRQGAFQSEQYF. The CDR3 bases are TGTGCCAGCAGCCCACGACAGGGGGCATTCCAATCCGAGCAGTACTTC.

The genes are TRBV28 and TRBJ1-5, with 11 bases lining up with TRBD1. V lost 5 bases, J lost 7 bases, and 7 bases stayed unmatched. This CDR3 is 15 amino acids long. Germline V gene data show CDR1 as MDHEN and CDR2 as SYDVKM. This chain's CDR3 is CASSLSGQGGQPQHF. CDR3 coding DNA: TGTGCCAGCAGTCTATCGGGACAGGGGGGACAGCCCCAGCATTTT.

This clone appeared a few times. The V and J genes are TRBV7-3 and TRBJ2-1, with 7 bases that match TRBD1. The trim removed 5 bases at V and 5 bases at J, leaving 6 bases unmatched. There are 14 residues in the CDR3. Germline CDR1 and CDR2: SGHTA and FQGTGA. CDR3 DNA sequence: TGTGCCAGCAGCCGACAGGGAGCGGACAATGAGCAGTTCTTC. Translating it yields CASSRQGADNEQFF.